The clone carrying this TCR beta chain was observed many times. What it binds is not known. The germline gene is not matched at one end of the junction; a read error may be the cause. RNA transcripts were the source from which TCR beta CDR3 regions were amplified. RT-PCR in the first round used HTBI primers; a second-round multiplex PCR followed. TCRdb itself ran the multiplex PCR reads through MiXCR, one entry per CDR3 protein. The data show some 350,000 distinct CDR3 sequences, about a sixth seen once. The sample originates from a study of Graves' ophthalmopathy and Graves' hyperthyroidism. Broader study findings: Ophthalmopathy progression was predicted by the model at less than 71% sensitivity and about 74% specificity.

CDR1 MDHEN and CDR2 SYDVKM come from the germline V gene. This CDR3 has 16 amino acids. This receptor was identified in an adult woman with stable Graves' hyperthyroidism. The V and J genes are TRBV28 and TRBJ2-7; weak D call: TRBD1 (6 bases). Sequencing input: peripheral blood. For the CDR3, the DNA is TGTGCCAGCAGCTATAGCCTGGACAGCCGTACCTACGAACAGTACTTC. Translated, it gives CASSYSLDSRTYEQYF.